The entry below gives a single TCR beta chain sequence along with its context. What it recognizes is unknown. The sample's treatment: some 19 received Ad26.COV2.S at low or high dose, single or two shots; about 5 received placebo; per-sample allocation not given. The investigators took samples on day 63 after the first vaccine or placebo injection. An adult of 18-55 years in Boston served as donor. SARS-CoV-2 spike from the Wuhan strain was encoded by the vaccine, an Ad26 vector. Here immunoSEQ multiplex PCR was the method, and the copy in TCRdb shows in-frame clones only, minus some. The repertoire has under 500,000 clones, 92% of them found once; the top ten carry about 1.7%. The data were obtained in a study of Ad26.COV2.S vaccination and SARS-CoV-2 variants. The trim removed 4 bases at V and 0 bases at J, leaving 10 bases unmatched. The length of the CDR3 is 16 residues. Germline V gene data show CDR1 as SQVTM and CDR2 as ANQGSEA.

Study-wide results and caveats: Vaccinees displayed broader spike-specific TCR repertoires than placebo recipients. Breadth and depth estimates from TCRs may understate total T cell responses.

This specimen was peripheral blood, taken in a trial of Ad26.COV2.S vaccine versus placebo. The sequence came from a person between 18 and 60 years old who received the Ad26.COV2.S COVID-19 vaccine or a placebo. This rearrangement joins TRBV29-1 to TRBJ2-3, with 7 bases identical to TRBD1. The CDR3 nucleotides read TGCAGCGTTGTAGGGGGCGAGGGTACTAGCACAGATACGCAGTATTTT. Translation: CSVVGGEGTSTDTQYF.